This T cell receptor beta chain comes out of a study of CD8 T cells in ankylosing spondylitis. Study-wide results and limits: A TCR beta motif of seven or eight highly homologous variants appeared characteristic of ankylosing spondylitis blood. Significant enrichment of disease-linked clones was reported in matched ankylosing spondylitis synovial fluid. Disease-linked clones were found to be CD8+ and relatively rare in peripheral blood.

About this clonotype: What it binds is not known.

V lost 0 bases and J lost 9, with 15 bases in between. Looked up from germline, CDR1 is MNHEY and CDR2 is SVGEGT. The CDR3 contains 15 residues. TCRdb passed the 5' RACE reads through MiXCR, listing each CDR3 protein once. The table shows fewer than 750,000 distinct CDR3 sequences, with over 15% occurring only once. The source of this sequence is a male donor with ankylosing spondylitis. Sequencing used blood, either unsorted or a sorted T cell fraction (not recorded which). The rearrangement links TRBV6-2 or TRBV6-3 to TRBJ2-1; a possible D gene is TRBD2 (6 bases). The CDR3 nucleotides read TGTGCCAGCAGTTACTCAGGAACTAGCTTGAGTGAGCAGTTCTTC. Its protein is CASSYSGTSLSEQFF.